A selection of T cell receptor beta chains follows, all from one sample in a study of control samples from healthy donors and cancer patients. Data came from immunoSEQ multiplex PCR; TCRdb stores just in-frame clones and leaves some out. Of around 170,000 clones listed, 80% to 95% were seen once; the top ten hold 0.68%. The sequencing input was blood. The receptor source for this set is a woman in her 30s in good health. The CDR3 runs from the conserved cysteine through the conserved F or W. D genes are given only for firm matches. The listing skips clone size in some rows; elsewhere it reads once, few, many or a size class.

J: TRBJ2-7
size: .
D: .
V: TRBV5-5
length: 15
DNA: TGTGCCAGCAGCCCACGAAGCACTCAATCCTACGAGCAGTACTTC
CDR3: CASSPRSTQSYEQYF

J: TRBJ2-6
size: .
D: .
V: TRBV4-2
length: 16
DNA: TGTGCCAGCAGCCAAGGGGGGTACTCTGGGGCCAACGTCCTGACTTTC
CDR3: CASSQGGYSGANVLTF

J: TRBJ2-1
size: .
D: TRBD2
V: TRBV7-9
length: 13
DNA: TGTGCCAGCAGCTTAAGACTAGCAAATGAGCAGTTCTTC
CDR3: CASSLRLANEQFF

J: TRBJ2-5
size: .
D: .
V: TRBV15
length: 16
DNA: TGTGCCACCAGCAGAGAGTTTGGGCAGCTTCAAGAGACCCAGTACTTC
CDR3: CATSREFGQLQETQYF

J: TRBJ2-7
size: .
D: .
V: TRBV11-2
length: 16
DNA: TGTGCCAGCAGCCCACCGCGGGGCGGAATCTCCTACGAGCAGTACTTC
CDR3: CASSPPRGGISYEQYF

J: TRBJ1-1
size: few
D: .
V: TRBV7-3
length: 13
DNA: TGTGCCAGCAGCGCAAGCACAGGGACTGAAGCTTTCTTT
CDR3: CASSASTGTEAFF

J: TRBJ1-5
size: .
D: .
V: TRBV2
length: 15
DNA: TGTGCCAGCAGTGAAAACAATTTTAGCAATCAGCCCCAGCATTTT
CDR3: CASSENNFSNQPQHF

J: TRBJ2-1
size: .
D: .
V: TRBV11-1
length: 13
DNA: TGTGCCAGCAGCTCCCTGGCCCCTAATGAGCAGTTCTTC
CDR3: CASSSLAPNEQFF

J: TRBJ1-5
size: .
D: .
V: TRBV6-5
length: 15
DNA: TGTGCCAGCAGGGAGACCTTAATGACGGATCAGCCCCAGCATTTT
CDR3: CASRETLMTDQPQHF

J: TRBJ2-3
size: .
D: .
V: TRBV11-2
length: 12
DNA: TGTGCCAGCAGCTTAGGTTCAGATACGCAGTATTTT
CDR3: CASSLGSDTQYF

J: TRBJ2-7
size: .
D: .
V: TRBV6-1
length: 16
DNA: TGTGCCAGCAGTGAATTCGGCGGGATGGTCTCCTACGAGCAGTACTTC
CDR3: CASSEFGGMVSYEQYF

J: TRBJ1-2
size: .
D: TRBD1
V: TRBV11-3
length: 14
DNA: TGTGCCAGCAGCTTAAGTGGACAGGCCGATGGCTACACCTTC
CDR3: CASSLSGQADGYTF

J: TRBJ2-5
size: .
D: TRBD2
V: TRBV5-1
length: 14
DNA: TGCGCCAGCAGCATGGGAGGGTCTCAAGAGACCCAGTACTTC
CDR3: CASSMGGSQETQYF

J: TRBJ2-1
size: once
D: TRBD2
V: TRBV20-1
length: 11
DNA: TGCAGTGCTGAGACTAGCGGGATCCAGTTCTTC
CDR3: CSAETSGIQFF

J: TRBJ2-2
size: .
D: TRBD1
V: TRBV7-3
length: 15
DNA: TGTGCCAGCAGCGCCCAGGGGGCAGGGACCGGGGAGCTGTTTTTT
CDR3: CASSAQGAGTGELFF

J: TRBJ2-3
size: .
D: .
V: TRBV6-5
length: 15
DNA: TGTGCCAGCAGCCCAGGACGGCCTAACACAGATACGCAGTATTTT
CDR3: CASSPGRPNTDTQYF

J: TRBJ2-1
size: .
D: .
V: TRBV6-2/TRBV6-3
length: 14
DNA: TGTGCCAGCAGTTACTCGCTTGAGGGGGATGAGCAGTTCTTC
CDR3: CASSYSLEGDEQFF

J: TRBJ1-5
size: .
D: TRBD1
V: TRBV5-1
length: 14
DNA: TGCGCCAGCAGCTCGGGACAGGGAGATGCGCCCCAGCATTTT
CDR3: CASSSGQGDAPQHF

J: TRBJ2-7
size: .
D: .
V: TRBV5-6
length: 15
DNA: TGTGCCAGCAGCCCAATGGAGGGGTACGGTTACGAGCAGTACTTC
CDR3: CASSPMEGYGYEQYF

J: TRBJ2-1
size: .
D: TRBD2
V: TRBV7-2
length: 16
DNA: TGTGCCAGCAGCCTTAGCGGGAGGGGCCCCTACAATGAGCAGTTCTTC
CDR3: CASSLSGRGPYNEQFF

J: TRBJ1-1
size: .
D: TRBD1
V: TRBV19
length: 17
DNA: TGTGCCAGTAGTATTTGGGGCAGGGGGCAACGGAACACTGAAGCTTTCTTT
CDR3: CASSIWGRGQRNTEAFF

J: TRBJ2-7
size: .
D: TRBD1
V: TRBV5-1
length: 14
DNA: TGCGCCAGCAGCTCGGGACAGGGGAACTACGAGCAGTACTTC
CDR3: CASSSGQGNYEQYF

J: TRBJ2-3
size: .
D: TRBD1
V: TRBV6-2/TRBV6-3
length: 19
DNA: TGTGCCAGCAGTTACATCGGGACAGCTTTATTTAATATCACAGATACGCAGTATTTT
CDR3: CASSYIGTALFNITDTQYF

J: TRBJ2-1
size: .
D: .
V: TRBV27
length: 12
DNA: TGTGCCAGCAGTTTACTGGGGGATGAGCAGTTCTTC
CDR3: CASSLLGDEQFF

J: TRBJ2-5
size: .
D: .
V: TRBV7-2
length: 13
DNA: TGTGCCAGCAGCCCGGGACGGCGAGAGACCCAGTACTTC
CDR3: CASSPGRRETQYF

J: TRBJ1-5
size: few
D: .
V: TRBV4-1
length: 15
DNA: TGCGCCAGCAGCCAAGCAGATTATAGCAATCAGCCCCAGCATTTT
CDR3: CASSQADYSNQPQHF

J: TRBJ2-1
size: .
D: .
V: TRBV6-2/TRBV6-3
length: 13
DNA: TGTGCCAGCAGTTTGGACTTCTACAATGAGCAGTTCTTC
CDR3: CASSLDFYNEQFF

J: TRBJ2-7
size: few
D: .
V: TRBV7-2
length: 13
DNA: TGTGCCAGCAGCCTCGGCGGGACCTACGAGCAGTACTTC
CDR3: CASSLGGTYEQYF

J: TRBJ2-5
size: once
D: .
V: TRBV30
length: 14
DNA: TGTGCCTGGAGTGGGATAAAGGGGGAAGAGACCCAGTACTTC
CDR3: CAWSGIKGEETQYF

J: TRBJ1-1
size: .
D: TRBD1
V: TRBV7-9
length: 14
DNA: TGTGCCAGCAGCCAGGGGGCGAGCTACACTGAAGCTTTCTTT
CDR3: CASSQGASYTEAFF

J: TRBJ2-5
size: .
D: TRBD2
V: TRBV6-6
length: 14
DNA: TGTGCCAGCAACAAACCCGGGGGGGAGGAGACCCAGTACTTC
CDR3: CASNKPGGEETQYF